This TCR beta chain comes out of a study of cytomegalovirus exposure and HLA in healthy donors. As to this clone: Its antigen remains unidentified.

CDR1 is SQVTM and CDR2 is ANQGSEA in the germline V gene. The CDR3 sequence is 13 residues long. Trimming left V 0 bases short and J 3 bases short, with 5 bases between. Primers: 60 Vbeta forward and 13 Jbeta reverse. Data came from immunoSEQ multiplex PCR; TCRdb stores just in-frame clones and leaves some out. The data show about 160,000 clones, with about two thirds seen just once and approximately 4.5% held by the top ten. Notes on the study in general: Listed as cytomegalovirus-associated were 150 or so TCR beta chains. A later analysis linked a missense variant in DCLRE1C to the trimming of TCR beta V and J genes.

The gene calls are TRBV29-1 and TRBJ2-2; D not resolved. Sample: PBMCs. This sequence was found in a woman aged 18-30 years in good health and CMV-seropositive. The CDR3 spells CSVEDPYTGELFF. The CDR3 DNA is TGCAGCGTTGAAGACCCGTACACCGGGGAGCTGTTTTTT.